This TCR beta chain was recorded in a study of cytomegalovirus exposure and HLA in healthy donors. Germline V CDR1 and CDR2: MRHNA, SNTAGT. The CDR3 totals 14 residues. In regard to this clone: Its target is unknown.

Overall study findings and caveats: Among TCR beta chains, those listed as cytomegalovirus-associated numbered over 150. With further analysis later on, most CMV-associated TCR beta chains appeared HLA-restricted.

The PCR employed 60 Vbeta primers together with 13 Jbeta primers. The method was immunoSEQ multiplex PCR; TCRdb's version includes in-frame clones alone and lacks a portion of them. The repertoire holds about 170,000 clones, 60% to 80% seen once, with approximately 6% in the top ten. J is TRBJ2-5 and V is TRBV6-4; the match to TRBD2 covers 7 bases. The DNA end is a closer match to TRBJ2-7, so the J assignment may be wrong. The TCR originated in a man aged 40-50 years in good health and CMV-seropositive. Sequenced sample: PBMCs. The CDR3 is CASTARERSYEQYF. The CDR3 DNA is TGTGCCAGCACGGCGCGGGAGAGGTCCTACGAGCAGTACTTC.